This entry concerns a single TCR beta chain. From germline, CDR1 is SGHVS and CDR2 FNYEAQ. The length of the CDR3 is 14 residues. The V and J ends lost 4 bases and 0 bases, in that order; junction bases with no gene match: 2. Clones were sequenced by immunoSEQ multiplex PCR, and TCRdb holds only the in-frame ones, with some missing. The sample comprises 73,000 or so clones, approximately 90% of which are singletons, and roughly 0.45% rests with the top ten. The sample originates from a study of OX40 agonist ivuxolimab in advanced cancers. V usage is TRBV7-6 and J usage is TRBJ2-7, with TRBD2 matching 8 bases. The TCR comes from an adult with an advanced solid tumor such as melanoma, head and neck, liver or kidney cancer. The sample in question was CD4+ or CD8+ T cells sorted from blood, obtained in a trial of the OX40 agonist ivuxolimab. The CDR3 region is CASSSTSGSYEQYF. Written as DNA, the CDR3 is TGTGCCAGCAGCTCTACTAGCGGCTCCTACGAGCAGTACTTC.